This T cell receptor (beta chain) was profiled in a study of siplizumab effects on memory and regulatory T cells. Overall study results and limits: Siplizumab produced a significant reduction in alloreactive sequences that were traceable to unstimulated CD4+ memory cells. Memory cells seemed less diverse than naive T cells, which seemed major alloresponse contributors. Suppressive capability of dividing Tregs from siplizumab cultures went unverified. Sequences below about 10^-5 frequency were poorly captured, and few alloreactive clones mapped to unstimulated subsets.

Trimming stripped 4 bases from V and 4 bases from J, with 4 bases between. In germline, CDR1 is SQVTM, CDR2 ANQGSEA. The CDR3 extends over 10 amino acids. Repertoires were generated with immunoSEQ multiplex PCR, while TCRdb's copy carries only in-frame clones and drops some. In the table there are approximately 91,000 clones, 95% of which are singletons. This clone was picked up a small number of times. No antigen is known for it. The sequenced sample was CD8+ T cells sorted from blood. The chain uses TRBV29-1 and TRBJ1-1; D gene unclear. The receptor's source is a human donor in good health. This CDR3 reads CSVVSTEAFF. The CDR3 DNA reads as TGCAGCGTTGTCTCCACTGAAGCTTTCTTT.